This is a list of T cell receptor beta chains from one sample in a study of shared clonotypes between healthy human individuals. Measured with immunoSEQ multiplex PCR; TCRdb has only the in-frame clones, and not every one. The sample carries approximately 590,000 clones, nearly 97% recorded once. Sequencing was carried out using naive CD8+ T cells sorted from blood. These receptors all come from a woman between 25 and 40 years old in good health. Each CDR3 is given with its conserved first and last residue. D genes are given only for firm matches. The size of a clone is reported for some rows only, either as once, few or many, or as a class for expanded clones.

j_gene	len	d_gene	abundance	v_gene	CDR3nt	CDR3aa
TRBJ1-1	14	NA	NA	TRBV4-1	TGCGCCAGCAGCCATCCGATAGGGTCTGTTGAAGCTTTCTTT	CASSHPIGSVEAFF
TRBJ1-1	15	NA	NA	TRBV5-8	TGTGCCAGCAGCTCCCCGACAGACCTGAACACTGAAGCTTTCTTT	CASSSPTDLNTEAFF
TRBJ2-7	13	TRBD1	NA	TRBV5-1	TGCGCCAGCAGCTTCGGGACAGCCTACGAGCAGTACTTC	CASSFGTAYEQYF
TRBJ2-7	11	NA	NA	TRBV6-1	TGTGCCAGCAGGGAAATGGACACCCAAGGCTTC	CASREMDTQGF
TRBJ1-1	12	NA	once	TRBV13	TGTGCCAGCAGCTTAAGTAGTGCGGGAGCTTTCTTT	CASSLSSAGAFF
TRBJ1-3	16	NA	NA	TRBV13	TGTGCCAGCAGCTGGGCAGTAGGGGTACTCGGAAACACCATATATTTT	CASSWAVGVLGNTIYF
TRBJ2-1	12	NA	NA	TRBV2	TGTGCCAGTCACGACCATTACAATGAGCAGTTCTTC	CASHDHYNEQFF
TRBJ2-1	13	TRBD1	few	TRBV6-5	TGTGCCACCTCCGGGACAGGGGGCAATGAGCAGTTCTTC	CATSGTGGNEQFF
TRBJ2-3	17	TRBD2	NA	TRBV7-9	TGTGCCAGCAGCCTCTCCACTAGCGCCGCTAGCACAGATACGCAGTATTTT	CASSLSTSAASTDTQYF
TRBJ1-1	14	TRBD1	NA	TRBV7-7	TGTGCCAGCAGCCCCAGGGGGCAGAACACTGAAGCTTTCTTT	CASSPRGQNTEAFF
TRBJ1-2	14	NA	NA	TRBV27	TGTGCCAGCAGTCCGACGGGCCAGGGCTATGGCTACACCTTC	CASSPTGQGYGYTF
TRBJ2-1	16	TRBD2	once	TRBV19	TGTGCCAGTAGTATTAAGCGGGAGGGCCGAAACAATGAGCAGTTCTTC	CASSIKREGRNNEQFF
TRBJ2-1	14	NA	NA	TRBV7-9	TGTGCCAGCAGCTCCCCCTCGAGTTACAATGAGCAGTTCTTC	CASSSPSSYNEQFF
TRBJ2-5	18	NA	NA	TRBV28	TGTGCCAGCAGTTCCCTGTACGAGCGGGCCCCTTCCCAAGAGACCCAGTACTTC	CASSSLYERAPSQETQYF
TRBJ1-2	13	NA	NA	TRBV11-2	TGTGCCAGCAGCGTCGGAGGAAGCTATGGCTACACCTTC	CASSVGGSYGYTF
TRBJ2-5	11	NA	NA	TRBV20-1	TGCAGTGCTACTTTTGAGGGGACCCAGTACTTC	CSATFEGTQYF
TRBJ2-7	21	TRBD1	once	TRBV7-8	TGTGCCAGCAGCTGGACAGGGTTGAGGGCGTATCACAAGGTAGTATCCTACGAGCAGTACTTC	CASSWTGLRAYHKVVSYEQYF
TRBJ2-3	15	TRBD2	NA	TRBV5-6	TGTGCCAGCAGCTTATCCGGGGGGTCCACATGGACGCAGTATTTT	CASSLSGGSTWTQYF
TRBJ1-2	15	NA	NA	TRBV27	TGTGCCAGCAGTTTATCGTCGGGGGCGACGATTGGCTACACCTTC	CASSLSSGATIGYTF
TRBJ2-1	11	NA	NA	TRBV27	TGTGCCAGCAGCTTATACAATGAGCAGTTCTTC	CASSLYNEQFF
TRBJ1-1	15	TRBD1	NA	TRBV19	TGTGCCAGTAGTTTCGGACAGGATGGGGTCACTGAAGCTTTCTTT	CASSFGQDGVTEAFF
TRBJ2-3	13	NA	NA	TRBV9	TGTGCCAGCAGCGACGGGACCACAGATACGCAGTATTTT	CASSDGTTDTQYF
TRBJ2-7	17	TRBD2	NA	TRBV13	TGTGCCAGCAGCTCCACCCTTACTAGCGGGAGTTCAAACGAGCAGTACTTC	CASSSTLTSGSSNEQYF
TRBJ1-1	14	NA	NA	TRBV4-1	TGCGCCAGCAGCCAAGTTTCGGGATTCACTGAAGCTTTCTTT	CASSQVSGFTEAFF
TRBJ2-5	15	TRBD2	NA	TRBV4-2	TGTGCCAGCAGCCAACTCCTGGCGGGAGAAGAGACCCAGTACTTC	CASSQLLAGEETQYF
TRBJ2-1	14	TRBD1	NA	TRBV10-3	TGTGCCATCAGTTCTGGACAGGGAGTCGATGAGCAGTTCTTC	CAISSGQGVDEQFF
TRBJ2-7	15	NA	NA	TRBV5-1	TGCGCCAGCAGCTTGGCCTCTAGCGCCACCTACGAGCAGTACTTC	CASSLASSATYEQYF
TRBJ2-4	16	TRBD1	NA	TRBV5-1	TGCGCCAGCAGCGCCGGGACAGGGGAGGCCAAAAACATTCAGTACTTC	CASSAGTGEAKNIQYF
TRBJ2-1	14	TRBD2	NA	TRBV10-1	TGCGCCAGCAGTGAACTAGCGGGACTTAATGAGCAGTTCTTC	CASSELAGLNEQFF
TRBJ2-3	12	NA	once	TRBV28	TGTGCCAGCAGGACGGGGGAGGATACGCAGTATTTT	CASRTGEDTQYF
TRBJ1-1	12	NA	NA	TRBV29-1	TGCAGCGTTGAAGAGGAGGGCAGGCAAGCTTTCTTT	CSVEEEGRQAFF
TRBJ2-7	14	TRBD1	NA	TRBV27	TGTGCCAGCAGTCCACAGGGGCGATACTACGAGCAGTACTTC	CASSPQGRYYEQYF
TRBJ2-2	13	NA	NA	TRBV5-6	TGTGCCAGCAGCTTGGATGAACCCGGGGAGCTGTTTTTT	CASSLDEPGELFF
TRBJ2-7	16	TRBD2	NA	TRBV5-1	TGCGCCAGCAGCTTGTTAGGACTAGCGGGTGATCTCGAGCAGTACTTC	CASSLLGLAGDLEQYF
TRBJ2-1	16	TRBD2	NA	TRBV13	TGTGCCAGCAGCCCAACCGAGCGGGAGGGCCCCAATGAGCAGTTCTTC	CASSPTEREGPNEQFF
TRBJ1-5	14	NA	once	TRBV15	TGTGCCACCAGCAGAGAACGGCGGGGTCAGCCCCAGCATTTT	CATSRERRGQPQHF
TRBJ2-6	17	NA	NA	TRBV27	TGTGCCAGCAGTTTTTTGGCGGTAGGATCTGGGGCCAACGTCCTGACTTTC	CASSFLAVGSGANVLTF
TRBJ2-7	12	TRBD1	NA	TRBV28	TGTGCCAGCAGTAGACAGGGTTACGAGCAGTACTTC	CASSRQGYEQYF
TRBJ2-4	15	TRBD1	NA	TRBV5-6	TGTGCCAGCAGCGATAAACAGGGGTTTAGAAACATTCAGTACTTC	CASSDKQGFRNIQYF
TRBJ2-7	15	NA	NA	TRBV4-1	TGCGCCAGCAGCCAAGATGGTACATATCGCGACGAGCAGTACTTC	CASSQDGTYRDEQYF
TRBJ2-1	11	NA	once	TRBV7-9	TGTGCCAGCAGCGACTACAATGAGCAGTTCTTC	CASSDYNEQFF
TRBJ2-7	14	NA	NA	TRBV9	TGTGCCAGCAGCGGGGGACCCCCGTCCTACGAGCAGTACTTC	CASSGGPPSYEQYF
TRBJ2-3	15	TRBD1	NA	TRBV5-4	TGTGCCAGCAGCCTGACCGGGACAGTAACAGATACGCAGTATTTT	CASSLTGTVTDTQYF
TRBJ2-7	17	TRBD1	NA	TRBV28	TGTGCCAGCAGCCAAGACAGGGCCATCTCCCCGTCCTACGAGCAGTACTTC	CASSQDRAISPSYEQYF
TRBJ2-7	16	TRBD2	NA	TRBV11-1	TGTGCCAGCAGCTTAAGTGGCGGGAGAGCCATTTACGAGCAGTACTTC	CASSLSGGRAIYEQYF